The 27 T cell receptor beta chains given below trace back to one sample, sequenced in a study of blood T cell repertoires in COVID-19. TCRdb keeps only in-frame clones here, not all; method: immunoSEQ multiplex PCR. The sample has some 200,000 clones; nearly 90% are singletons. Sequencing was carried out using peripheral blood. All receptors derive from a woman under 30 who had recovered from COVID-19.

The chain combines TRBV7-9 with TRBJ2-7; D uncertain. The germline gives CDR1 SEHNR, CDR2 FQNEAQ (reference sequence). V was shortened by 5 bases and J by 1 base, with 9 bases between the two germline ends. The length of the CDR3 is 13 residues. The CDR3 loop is CASSRPTSYEQYF. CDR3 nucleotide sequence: TGTGCCAGCAGCCGACCGACTTCCTACGAGCAGTACTTC.

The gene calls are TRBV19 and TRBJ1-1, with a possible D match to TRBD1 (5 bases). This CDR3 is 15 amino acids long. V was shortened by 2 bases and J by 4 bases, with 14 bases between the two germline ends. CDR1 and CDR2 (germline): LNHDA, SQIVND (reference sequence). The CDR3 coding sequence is TGTGCCAGTAGTATATCATCCGGGGGAGTCACTGAAGCTTTCTTT. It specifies CASSISSGGVTEAFF.

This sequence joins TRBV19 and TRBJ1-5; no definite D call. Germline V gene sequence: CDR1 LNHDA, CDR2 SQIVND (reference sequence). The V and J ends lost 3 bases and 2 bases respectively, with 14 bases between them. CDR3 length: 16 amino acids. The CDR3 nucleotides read TGTGCCAGTAGTATTCCTTCGGGATTGGGCAATCAGCCCCAGCATTTT. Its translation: CASSIPSGLGNQPQHF.

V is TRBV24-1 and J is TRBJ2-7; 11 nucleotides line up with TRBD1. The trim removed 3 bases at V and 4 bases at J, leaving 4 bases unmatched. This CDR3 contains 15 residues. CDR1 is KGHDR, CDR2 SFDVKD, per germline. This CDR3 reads CATSDPGQGVYEQYF. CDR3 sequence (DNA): TGTGCCACCAGTGATCCGGGACAGGGGGTTTACGAGCAGTACTTC.

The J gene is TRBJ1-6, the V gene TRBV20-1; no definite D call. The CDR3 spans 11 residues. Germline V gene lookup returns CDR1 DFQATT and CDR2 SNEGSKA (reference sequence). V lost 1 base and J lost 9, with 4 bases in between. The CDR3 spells CSARAVSPLHF. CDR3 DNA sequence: TGCAGTGCTAGAGCAGTTTCACCCCTCCACTTT.

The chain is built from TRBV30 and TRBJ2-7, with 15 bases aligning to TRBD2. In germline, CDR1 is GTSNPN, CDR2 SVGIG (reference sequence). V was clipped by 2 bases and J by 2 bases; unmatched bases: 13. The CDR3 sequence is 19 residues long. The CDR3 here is CAWSIGGLAGGTTAYEQYF. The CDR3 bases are TGTGCCTGGAGTATCGGGGGACTAGCGGGAGGAACAACCGCCTACGAGCAGTACTTC.

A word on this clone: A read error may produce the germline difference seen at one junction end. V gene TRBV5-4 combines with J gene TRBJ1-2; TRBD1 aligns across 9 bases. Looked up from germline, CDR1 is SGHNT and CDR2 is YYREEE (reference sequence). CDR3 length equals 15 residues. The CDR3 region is CASSLTLQGAYGYTF. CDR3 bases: TGTGCCAGCAGCTTAACCTTACAGGGGGCTTATGGGTACACCTTC.

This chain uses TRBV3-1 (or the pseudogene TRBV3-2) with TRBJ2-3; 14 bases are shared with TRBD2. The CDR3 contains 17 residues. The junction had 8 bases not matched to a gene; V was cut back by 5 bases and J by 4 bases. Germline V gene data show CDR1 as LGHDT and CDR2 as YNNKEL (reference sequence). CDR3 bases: TGTGCCAGCAGCGGAGGGACTAGCGGGAGTATAGCAGATACGCAGTATTTT. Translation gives CASSGGTSGSIADTQYF.

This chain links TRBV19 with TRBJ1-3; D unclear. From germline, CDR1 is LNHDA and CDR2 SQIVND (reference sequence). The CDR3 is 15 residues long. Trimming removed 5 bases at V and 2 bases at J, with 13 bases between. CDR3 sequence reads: CASSAPRRTGNTIYF. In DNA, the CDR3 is TGTGCCAGTAGTGCGCCCAGGAGGACTGGAAACACCATATATTTT.

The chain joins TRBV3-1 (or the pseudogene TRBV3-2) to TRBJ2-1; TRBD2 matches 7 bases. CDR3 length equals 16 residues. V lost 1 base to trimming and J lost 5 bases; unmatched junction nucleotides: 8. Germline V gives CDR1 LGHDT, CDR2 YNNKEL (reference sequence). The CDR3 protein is CASSQASGLPNNEQFF. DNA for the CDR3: TGTGCCAGCAGCCAAGCGTCGGGACTACCTAACAATGAGCAGTTCTTC.

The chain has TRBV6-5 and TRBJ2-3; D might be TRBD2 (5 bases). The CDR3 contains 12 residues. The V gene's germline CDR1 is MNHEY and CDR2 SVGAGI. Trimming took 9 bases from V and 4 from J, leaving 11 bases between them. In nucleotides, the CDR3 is TGTGCCAGTAAGGCTAGCCCAGATACGCAGTATTTT. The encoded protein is CASKASPDTQYF.

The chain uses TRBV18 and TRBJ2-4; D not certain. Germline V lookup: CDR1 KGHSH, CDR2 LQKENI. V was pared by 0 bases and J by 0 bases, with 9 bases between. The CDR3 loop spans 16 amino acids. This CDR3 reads CASSPPNDLAKNIQYF. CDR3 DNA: TGTGCCAGCTCACCACCGAACGACTTAGCCAAAAACATTCAGTACTTC.

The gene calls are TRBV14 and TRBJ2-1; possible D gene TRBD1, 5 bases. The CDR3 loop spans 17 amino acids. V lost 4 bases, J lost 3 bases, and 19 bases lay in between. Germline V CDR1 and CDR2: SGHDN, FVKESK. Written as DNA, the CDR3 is TGTGCCAGCAGCCTCGGAAGTTGGGGCGCTATCTACAATGAGCAGTTCTTC. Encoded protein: CASSLGSWGAIYNEQFF.

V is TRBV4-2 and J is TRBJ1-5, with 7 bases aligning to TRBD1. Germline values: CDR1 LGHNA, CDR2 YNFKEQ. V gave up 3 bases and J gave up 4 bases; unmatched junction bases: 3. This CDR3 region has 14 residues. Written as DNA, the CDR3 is TGTGCCAGCAGCCAGCGGGACAGAAATCAGCCCCAGCATTTT. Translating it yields CASSQRDRNQPQHF.

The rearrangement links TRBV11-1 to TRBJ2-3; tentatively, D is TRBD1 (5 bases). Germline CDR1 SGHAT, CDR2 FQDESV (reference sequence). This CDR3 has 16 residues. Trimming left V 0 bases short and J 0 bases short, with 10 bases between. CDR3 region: CASSLADISSTDTQYF. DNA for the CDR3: TGTGCCAGCAGCTTAGCGGACATCTCTAGCACAGATACGCAGTATTTT.

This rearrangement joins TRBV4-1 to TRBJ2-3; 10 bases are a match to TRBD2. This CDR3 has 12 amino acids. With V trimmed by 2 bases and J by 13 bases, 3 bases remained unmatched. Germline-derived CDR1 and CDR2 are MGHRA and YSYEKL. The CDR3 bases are TGCGCCAGCAGCCAACAAAGCGGGAGGGAGTATTTT. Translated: CASSQQSGREYF.

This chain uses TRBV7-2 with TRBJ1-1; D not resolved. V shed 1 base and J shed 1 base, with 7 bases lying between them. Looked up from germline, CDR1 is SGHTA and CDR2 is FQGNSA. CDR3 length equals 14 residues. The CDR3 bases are TGTGCCAGCAGCTTAGTAATTTCGAACACTGAAGCTTTCTTT. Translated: CASSLVISNTEAFF.

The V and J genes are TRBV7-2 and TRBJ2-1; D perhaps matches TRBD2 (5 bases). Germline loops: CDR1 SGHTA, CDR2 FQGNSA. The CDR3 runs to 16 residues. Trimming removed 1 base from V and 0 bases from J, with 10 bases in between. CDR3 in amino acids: CASSLVRAVSYNEQFF. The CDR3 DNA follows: TGTGCCAGCAGCTTAGTTCGAGCGGTCTCCTACAATGAGCAGTTCTTC.

The CDR3 loop reads CASSVEGLDSPLHF. CDR3 in DNA: TGTGCCAGCAGCGTAGAGGGGTTGGATTCACCCCTCCACTTT. The V gene is TRBV9, the J gene TRBJ1-6; perhaps TRBD1 as D (5 bases). The V end was cut by 0 bases, the J end by 8 bases, with 9 bases between. The CDR3 spans 14 residues. In germline, CDR1 is SGDLS, CDR2 YYNGEE.

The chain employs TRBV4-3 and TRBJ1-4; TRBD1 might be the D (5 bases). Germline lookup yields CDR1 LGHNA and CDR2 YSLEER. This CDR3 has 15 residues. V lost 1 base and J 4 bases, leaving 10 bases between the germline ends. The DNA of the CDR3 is TGCGCCAGCAGCCAAGGATGGAGGGGTAATGAAAAACTGTTTTTT. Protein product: CASSQGWRGNEKLFF.

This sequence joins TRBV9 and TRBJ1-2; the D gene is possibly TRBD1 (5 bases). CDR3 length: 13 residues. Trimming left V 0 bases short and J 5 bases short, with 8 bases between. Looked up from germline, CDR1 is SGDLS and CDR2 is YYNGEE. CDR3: CASSVAAGYGYTF. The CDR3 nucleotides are TGTGCCAGCAGCGTAGCCGCAGGGTATGGCTACACCTTC.

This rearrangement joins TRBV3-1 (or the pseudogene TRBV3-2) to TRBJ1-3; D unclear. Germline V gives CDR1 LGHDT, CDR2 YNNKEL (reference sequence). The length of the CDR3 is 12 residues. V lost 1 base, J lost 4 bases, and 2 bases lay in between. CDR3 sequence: CASSQAGNTIYF. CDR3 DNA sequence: TGTGCCAGCAGCCAAGCGGGAAACACCATATATTTT.

DNA of the CDR3: TGTGCCAGCAGCCGATGGGAGAGGCAGTACTTC. Residues: CASSRWERQYF. The V call is TRBV3-1 (or the pseudogene TRBV3-2), the J call TRBJ2-7; D might be TRBD2 (5 bases). Germline CDR1 reads LGHDT; CDR2 reads YNNKEL (reference sequence). This CDR3 spans 11 amino acids. V was pared by 4 bases and J by 9 bases, with 10 bases between.

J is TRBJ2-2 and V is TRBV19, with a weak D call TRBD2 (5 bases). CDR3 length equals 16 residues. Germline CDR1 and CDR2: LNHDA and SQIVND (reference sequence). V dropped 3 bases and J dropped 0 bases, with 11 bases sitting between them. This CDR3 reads CASSMDWRSNTGELFF. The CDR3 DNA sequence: TGTGCCAGTAGTATGGACTGGCGCTCGAACACCGGGGAGCTGTTTTTT.

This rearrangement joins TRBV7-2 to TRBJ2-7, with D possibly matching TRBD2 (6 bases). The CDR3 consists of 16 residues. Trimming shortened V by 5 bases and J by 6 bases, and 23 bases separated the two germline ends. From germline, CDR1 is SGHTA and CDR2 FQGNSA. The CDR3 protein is CASSPRNLVGGSEQYF. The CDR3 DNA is TGTGCCAGCAGCCCACGTAATCTGGTGGGAGGCAGCGAGCAGTACTTC. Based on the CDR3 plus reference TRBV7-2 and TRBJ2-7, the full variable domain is GAGVSQSPSNKVTEKGKDVELRCDPISGHTALYWYRQSLGQGLEFLIYFQGNSAPDKSGLPSDRFSAERTGGSVSTLTIQRTQQEDSAVYLCASSPRNLVGGSEQYFGPGTRLTVT.

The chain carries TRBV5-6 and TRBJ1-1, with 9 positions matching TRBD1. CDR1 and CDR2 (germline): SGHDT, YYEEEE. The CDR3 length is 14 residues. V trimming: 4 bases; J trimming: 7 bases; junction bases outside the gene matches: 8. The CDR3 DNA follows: TGTGCCAGCAGCCCGGGACAGGGTTTCAGTGAAGCTTTCTTT. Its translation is CASSPGQGFSEAFF.

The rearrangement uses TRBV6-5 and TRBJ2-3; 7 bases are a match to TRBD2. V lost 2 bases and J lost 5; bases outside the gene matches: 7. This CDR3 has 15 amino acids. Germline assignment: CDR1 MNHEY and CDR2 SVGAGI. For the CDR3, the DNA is TGTGCCAGCAGTTACGGCCGGGTAGCGGGAGATACGCAGTATTTT. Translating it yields CASSYGRVAGDTQYF.